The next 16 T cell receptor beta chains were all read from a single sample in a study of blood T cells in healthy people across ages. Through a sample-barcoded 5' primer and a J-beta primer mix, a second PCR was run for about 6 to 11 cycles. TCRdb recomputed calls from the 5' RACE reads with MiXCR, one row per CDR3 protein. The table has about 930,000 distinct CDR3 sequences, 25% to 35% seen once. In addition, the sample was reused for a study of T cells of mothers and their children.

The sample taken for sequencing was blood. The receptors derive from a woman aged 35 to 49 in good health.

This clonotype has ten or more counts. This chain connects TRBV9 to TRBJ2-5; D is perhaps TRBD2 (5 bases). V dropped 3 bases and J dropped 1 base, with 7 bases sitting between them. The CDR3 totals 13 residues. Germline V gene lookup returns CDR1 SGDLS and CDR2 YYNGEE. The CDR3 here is CASSGLRQETQYF. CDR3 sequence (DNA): TGTGCCAGCAGCGGACTACGCCAAGAGACCCAGTACTTC.

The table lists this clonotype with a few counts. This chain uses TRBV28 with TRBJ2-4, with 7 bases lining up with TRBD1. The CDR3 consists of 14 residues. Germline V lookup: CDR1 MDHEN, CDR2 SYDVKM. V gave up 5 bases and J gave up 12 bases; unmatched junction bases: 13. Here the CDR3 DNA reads TGTGCCAGCAGTAAAAGCACAGGGGTGAGGAGTCAGTACTTC. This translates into CASSKSTGVRSQYF.

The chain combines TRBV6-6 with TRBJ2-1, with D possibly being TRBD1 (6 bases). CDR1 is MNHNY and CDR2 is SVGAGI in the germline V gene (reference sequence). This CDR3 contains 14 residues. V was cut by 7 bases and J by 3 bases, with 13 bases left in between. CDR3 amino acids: CASNFRTDYNEQFF. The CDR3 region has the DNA TGTGCCAGCAATTTCAGGACAGACTACAATGAGCAGTTCTTC.

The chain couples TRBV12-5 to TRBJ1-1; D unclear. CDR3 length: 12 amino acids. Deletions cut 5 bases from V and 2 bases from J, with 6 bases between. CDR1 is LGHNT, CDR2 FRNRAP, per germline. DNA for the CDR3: TGTGCTAGTGGTGGGTATAACACTGAAGCTTTCTTT. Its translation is CASGGYNTEAFF.

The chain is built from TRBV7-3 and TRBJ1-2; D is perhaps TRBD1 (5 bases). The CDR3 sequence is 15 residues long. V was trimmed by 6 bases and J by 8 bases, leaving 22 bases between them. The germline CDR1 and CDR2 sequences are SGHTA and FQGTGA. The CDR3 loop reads CASREMESGPRGYTF. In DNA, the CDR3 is TGTGCCAGCAGGGAGATGGAATCGGGACCCCGCGGCTACACCTTC.

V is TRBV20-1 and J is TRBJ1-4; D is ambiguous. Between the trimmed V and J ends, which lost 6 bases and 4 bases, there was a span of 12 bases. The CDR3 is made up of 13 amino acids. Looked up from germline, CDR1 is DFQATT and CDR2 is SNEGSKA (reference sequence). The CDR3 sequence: CSAQRGGNEKLFF. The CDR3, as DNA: TGCAGTGCCCAACGGGGAGGTAATGAAAAACTGTTTTTT.

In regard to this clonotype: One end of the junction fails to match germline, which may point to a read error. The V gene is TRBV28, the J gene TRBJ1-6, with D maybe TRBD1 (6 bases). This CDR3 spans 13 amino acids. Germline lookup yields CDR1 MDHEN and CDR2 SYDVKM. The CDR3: CAGSLDRNSPLHF. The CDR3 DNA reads TGTGCCGGCAGTCTGGACAGAAATTCACCCCTCCACTTT.

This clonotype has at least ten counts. The CDR3 spells CATNVGGEYTEAFF. CDR3 in DNA: TGTGCCACCAACGTCGGGGGCGAGTACACTGAAGCTTTCTTT. This sequence joins TRBV7-9 and TRBJ1-1, with D maybe TRBD1 (6 bases). The germline V gene has CDR1 SEHNR and CDR2 FQNEAQ (reference sequence). Trimming removed 10 bases at V and 3 bases at J, with 18 bases between. The CDR3 contains 14 residues.

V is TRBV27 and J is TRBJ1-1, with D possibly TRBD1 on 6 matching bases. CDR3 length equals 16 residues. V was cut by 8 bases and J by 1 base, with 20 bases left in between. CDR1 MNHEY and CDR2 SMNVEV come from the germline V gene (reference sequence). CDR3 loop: CASLSGANRKNTEAFF. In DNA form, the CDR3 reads TGTGCCAGCCTGTCAGGGGCAAACCGCAAGAACACTGAAGCTTTCTTT.

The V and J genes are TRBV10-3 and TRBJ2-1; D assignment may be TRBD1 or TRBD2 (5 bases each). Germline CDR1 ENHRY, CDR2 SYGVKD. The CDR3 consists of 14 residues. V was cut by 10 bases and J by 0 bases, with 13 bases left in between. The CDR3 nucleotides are TGTGCCACCCGGGGCGAATTCTCCTACAATGAGCAGTTCTTC. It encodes CATRGEFSYNEQFF.

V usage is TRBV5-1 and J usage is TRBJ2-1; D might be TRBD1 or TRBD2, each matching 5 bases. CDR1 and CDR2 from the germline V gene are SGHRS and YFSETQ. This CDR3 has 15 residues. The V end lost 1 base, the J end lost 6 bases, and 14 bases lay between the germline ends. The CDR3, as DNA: TGCGCCAGCAGCTTGATCGGGGCGTTAGGCAATGAGCAGTTCTTC. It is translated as CASSLIGALGNEQFF. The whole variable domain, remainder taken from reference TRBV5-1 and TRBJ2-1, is KAGVTQTPRYLIKTRGQQVTLSCSPISGHRSVSWYQQTPGQGLQFLFEYFSETQRNKGNFPGRFSGRQFSNSRSEMNVSTLELGDSALYLCASSLIGALGNEQFFGPGTRLTVL.

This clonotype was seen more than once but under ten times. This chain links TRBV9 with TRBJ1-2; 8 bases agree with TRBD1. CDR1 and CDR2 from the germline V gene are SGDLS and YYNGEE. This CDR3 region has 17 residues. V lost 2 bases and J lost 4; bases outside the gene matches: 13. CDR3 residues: CASSVTGTGSTSYGYTF. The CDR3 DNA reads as TGTGCCAGCAGCGTCACCGGGACAGGTAGTACTAGCTATGGCTACACCTTC. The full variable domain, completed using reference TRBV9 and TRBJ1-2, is DSGVTQTPKHLITATGQRVTLRCSPRSGDLSVYWYQQSLDQGLQFLIQYYNGEERAKGNILERFSAQQFPDLHSELNLSSLELGDSALYFCASSVTGTGSTSYGYTFGSGTRLTVV.

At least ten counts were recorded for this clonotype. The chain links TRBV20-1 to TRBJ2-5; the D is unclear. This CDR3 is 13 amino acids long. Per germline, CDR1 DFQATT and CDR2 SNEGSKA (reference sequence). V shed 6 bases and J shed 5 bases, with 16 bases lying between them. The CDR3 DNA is TGCAGTGCCCCAGAGGATGGTACGGAGACCCAGTACTTC. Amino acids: CSAPEDGTETQYF.

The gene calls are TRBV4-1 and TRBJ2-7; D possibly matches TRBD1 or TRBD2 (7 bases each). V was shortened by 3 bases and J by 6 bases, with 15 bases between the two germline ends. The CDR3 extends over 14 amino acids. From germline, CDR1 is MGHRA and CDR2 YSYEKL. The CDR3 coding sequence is TGCGCCAGCAGCCAGAGTGCAGGGGGGGGCGAGCAGTACTTC. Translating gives CASSQSAGGGEQYF.

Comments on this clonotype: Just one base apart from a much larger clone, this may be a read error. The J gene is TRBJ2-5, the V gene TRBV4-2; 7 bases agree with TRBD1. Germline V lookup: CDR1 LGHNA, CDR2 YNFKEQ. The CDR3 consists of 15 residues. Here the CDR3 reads CASSQDPDRQETRYF. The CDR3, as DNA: TGTGCCAGCAGCCAAGACCCGGACAGGCAAGAGACCCGGTACTTC.

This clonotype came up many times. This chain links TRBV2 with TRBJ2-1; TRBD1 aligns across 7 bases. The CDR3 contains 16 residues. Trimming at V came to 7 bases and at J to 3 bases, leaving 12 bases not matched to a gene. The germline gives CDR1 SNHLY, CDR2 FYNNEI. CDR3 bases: TGTGCCAGCAACCCCTCCCCGGGGACAGTCTACAATGAGCAGTTCTTC. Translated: CASNPSPGTVYNEQFF.